This record covers a single TCR beta chain. Its specificity is not known. The data were obtained in a study of response to subunit inactivated influenza vaccine. Overall study results and limits: New T cells are recruited in small numbers by each seasonal influenza vaccination, according to the authors' suggestion.

Trimming left V 6 bases short and J 5 bases short, with 5 bases between. The CDR3 is made up of 12 amino acids. TCRdb re-analysed the RT-PCR reads in MiXCR, keeping a single row per CDR3 protein. The data hold a few hundred thousand distinct CDR3 sequences, with about a fifth observed a single time. V usage is TRBV12-3 or TRBV12-4 and J usage is TRBJ2-6, with unresolved D. This clonotype was sampled from a man aged 50 to 69 who received an inactivated influenza vaccine. This specimen was PBMCs from blood, taken about 20 months after vaccination. In DNA form, the CDR3 reads TGTGCCAGCAGGACGAGGGCCAACGTCCTGACTTTC. Protein: CASRTRANVLTF.